This T cell receptor (beta chain) was recorded in a study of CD8+CD57+ T cells in acquired aplastic anemia. About the research overall: Isolated CD4+ and CD8+ cells, once sorted, yielded DNA averaging about 3.4 ug.

Trimming removed 0 bases from V and 3 bases from J; junction bases left unmatched: 9. CDR1 is SGHRS, CDR2 YFSETQ, per germline. The length of the CDR3 is 16 residues. Findings and limits, study-wide: Patients and controls were found to share more than 25 CD8+ CDR3 sequences.

Genomic DNA was employed as the template in profiling TCR beta VDJ and CDR3. TCRdb re-called the reads with MiXCR, one entry per CDR3 protein. The sample yields 150,000 to 200,000 distinct CDR3 sequences, less than 65% seen once. On this clonotype: The antigen is not known.

Sequenced material: sorted CD4+, CD8+, or CD8+CD57+ T cells (not recorded which) from PBMCs. V is TRBV5-1 and J is TRBJ2-7, with 7 nucleotides matching TRBD2. The TCR was taken from a human donor with severe aplastic anemia or a healthy control (not recorded which). CDR3 coding DNA: TGCGCCAGCAGCTTGGGACCAGCGGGATATAGCTACGAGCAGTACTTC. Its protein product is CASSLGPAGYSYEQYF.